This is a list of T cell receptor beta chains from one sample in a study of blood T cell repertoires in COVID-19. Assay: immunoSEQ multiplex PCR; the TCRdb copy retains only in-frame clones and omits some. The data hold some 200,000 clones, with nearly 85% observed a single time. Sequencing was done on a sample of peripheral blood. These receptors were taken from a woman aged 25-40 years with COVID-19, enrolled during active disease. Each CDR3 is given with its conserved first and last residue. The order of the fields is V gene, D gene, J gene, CDR3 DNA, CDR3 protein. D genes are given only for firm matches.

TRBV6-6	TRBD1	TRBJ1-3	TGTGCCAGCAGTTCCCTGGGACAGTCTGGAAACACCATATATTTT	CASSSLGQSGNTIYF
TRBV7-9	.	TRBJ1-4	TGTGCCAGCAGCCCAACGAGGGAAAAACTGTTTTTT	CASSPTREKLFF
TRBV7-2	TRBD1	TRBJ1-3	TGTGCCAGCAGCGCCCGGGACAGGGAGGGAAACACCATATATTTT	CASSARDREGNTIYF
TRBV5-1	.	TRBJ1-2	TGCGCCAGCAGCTTCCAGGCCGATGGCTACACCTTC	CASSFQADGYTF
TRBV27	.	TRBJ1-2	TGTGCCAGCAGGGGGGGAGGGTACCCGGACCCCTATGGCTACACCTTC	CASRGGGYPDPYGYTF
TRBV18	.	TRBJ2-5	TGTGCCAGCGCCACAGGGTCCAAAGAGACCCAGTACTTC	CASATGSKETQYF
TRBV9	.	TRBJ1-6	TGTGCCAGCAGCGTAGAGGCCCAGGGAAATTCACCCCTCCACTTT	CASSVEAQGNSPLHF
TRBV30	TRBD1	TRBJ1-3	TGTGCCTGGGGCTTCGGGACAGCCATATATTTT	CAWGFGTAIYF
TRBV30	.	TRBJ2-7	TGTGCCTGGAGTAACCACCAGTACGAGCAGTACTTC	CAWSNHQYEQYF
TRBV24-1	TRBD2	TRBJ2-7	TGTGCCACCACTTTGGGGCGGGCTTGCGGGGGGGGAGGGTTAACCTACGAGCAGTACTTC	CATTLGRACGGGGLTYEQYF
TRBV2	.	TRBJ2-7	TGTGCCAGCAGCCCGACTGCGGGGCAGTACTTC	CASSPTAGQYF
TRBV29-1	.	TRBJ1-2	TGCAGCGTTGGATATGCCAGGAAGGATGGCTACACCTTC	CSVGYARKDGYTF
TRBV7-8	TRBD2	TRBJ2-3	TGTGCCAGCAGCAAAAGTAGACTAGCGGGGGGGAACACAGATACGCAGTATTTT	CASSKSRLAGGNTDTQYF